These 24 T cell receptor beta chains came from one sample sequenced in a study of T cell repertoires in cytomegalovirus infection (dated by TCRdb to the late 2010s). The sequencing machine was an Illumina HiSeq 1500. Through fastp at Q25 and MiXCR, TCRdb rebuilt clones from the public reads, retaining in-frame beta chains. Here each entry gathers all rows of one CDR3 protein and keeps the most common genes and DNA. The sample has around 130,000 distinct CDR3 sequences on record, more than 20% of them singletons. The top ten constitute almost 35% of the sample. For these TCRs, the target antigens are not known. The specimen sequenced was PBMCs, sequenced either directly or after in vitro stimulation (not recorded which). The receptors derive from a human donor in good health (CMV status not recorded). Some clones in this sample may be carry-over from other donors' samples.

V and J are TRBV2 and TRBJ2-3, with D possibly matching TRBD1 (6 bases). Germline lookup yields CDR1 SNHLY and CDR2 FYNNEI. V was trimmed by 4 bases and J by 0 bases, leaving 8 bases between them. The CDR3 length is 14 residues. Here the CDR3 DNA reads TGTGCCAGCAGTGGGACAGTAAGCACAGATACGCAGTATTTT. Its protein is CASSGTVSTDTQYF. Together with reference TRBV2 and TRBJ2-3, the CDR3 gives the full variable domain: EPEVTQTPSHQVTQMGQEVILRCVPISNHLYFYWYRQILGQKVEFLVSFYNNEISEKSEIFDDQFSVERPDGSNFTLKIRSTKLEDSAMYFCASSGTVSTDTQYFGPGTRLTVL.

The genes are TRBV10-3 and TRBJ1-1; D not certain. Per the germline V gene, CDR1 is ENHRY and CDR2 is SYGVKD. V was trimmed by 2 bases and J by 1 base, leaving 11 bases between them. The CDR3 is made up of 15 amino acids. For the CDR3, the DNA is TGTGCCATCAGTGAGCAGCCCCAGGCGAACACTGAAGCTTTCTTT. Translation: CAISEQPQANTEAFF.

The chain joins TRBV27 to TRBJ1-5; D gene unclear. The V end was cut by 6 bases, the J end by 2 bases, with 11 bases between. Germline CDR1 and CDR2: MNHEY and SMNVEV (reference sequence). This CDR3 comprises 14 residues. Written as DNA, the CDR3 is TGTGCCAGCAGATCGGACCTAGGCAATCAGCCCCAGCATTTT. As protein: CASRSDLGNQPQHF.

This clonotype has just a few counts. The rearrangement links TRBV10-3 to TRBJ1-5; 10 bases are a match to TRBD1. This CDR3 is 15 amino acids long. From germline, CDR1 is ENHRY and CDR2 SYGVKD. V was pared by 5 bases and J by 2 bases, with 3 bases of the junction left unmatched. CDR3 sequence: CAISTGTGGNQPQHF. The DNA for the CDR3 is TGTGCCATCAGTACCGGGACAGGGGGCAATCAGCCCCAGCATTTT.

In its sample, this clonotype was seen many times. J is TRBJ2-7 and V is TRBV12-3 or TRBV12-4; no clear D gene. V lost 1 base and J lost 1, with 5 bases in between. The CDR3 totals 13 residues. In DNA, the CDR3 is TGTGCCAGCAGTTTAGAGGGTTCCTACGAGCAGTACTTC. This translates into CASSLEGSYEQYF.

This clonotype was counted a few times. The V call is TRBV20-1, the J call TRBJ2-2, with 7 nucleotides matching TRBD2. Germline loops: CDR1 DFQATT, CDR2 SNEGSKA (reference sequence). V was clipped by 5 bases and J by 2 bases; unmatched bases: 8. The length of the CDR3 is 15 residues. CDR3 nucleotide sequence: TGCAGTGCTCGGGACTATCTTTTTAACACCGGGGAGCTGTTTTTT. Its translation is CSARDYLFNTGELFF.

This clonotype was counted many times. The gene calls are TRBV7-2 and TRBJ2-1, with D tentatively TRBD2 (6 bases). V was trimmed by 3 bases and J by 7 bases, leaving 10 bases between them. The length of the CDR3 is 13 residues. The germline V gene encodes CDR1 SGHTA and CDR2 FQGNSA. CDR3 nucleotides: TGTGCCAGCAGCTTCCGAGGGAGGAATGAGCAGTTCTTC. It encodes CASSFRGRNEQFF.

This clonotype was seen many times. This chain uses TRBV7-2 with TRBJ2-1; 8 bases are shared with TRBD2. Germline V gene lookup returns CDR1 SGHTA and CDR2 FQGNSA. The CDR3 is 14 residues long. V gave up 1 base and J gave up 9 bases; unmatched junction bases: 5. The CDR3 here is CASSLVAGRGEQFF. The CDR3 nucleotides read TGTGCCAGCAGCTTAGTAGCCGGGAGGGGTGAGCAGTTCTTC.

The chain combines TRBV11-2 with TRBJ2-3; 12 bases are a match to TRBD2. V trimming: 1 base; J trimming: 7 bases; junction bases outside the gene matches: 6. Germline V gene sequence: CDR1 SGHAT, CDR2 FQNNGV. The length of the CDR3 is 16 residues. The CDR3 region is CASSLVVTSGRHTQYF. DNA for the CDR3: TGTGCCAGCAGCTTAGTCGTGACTAGCGGGAGACATACGCAGTATTTT.

V is TRBV11-2 and J is TRBJ1-5; TRBD1 matches at 9 bases. The ends lost 6 bases at V and 9 bases at J; junction bases unmatched: 6. The CDR3 runs 13 residues. Germline assignment: CDR1 SGHAT and CDR2 FQNNGV. CDR3 amino acids: CASSYRGQGPQHF. For the CDR3, the DNA is TGTGCCAGCAGTTACAGGGGGCAGGGGCCCCAGCATTTT. Full variable domain (missing parts from reference TRBV11-2 and TRBJ1-5): EAGVAQSPRYKIIEKRQSVAFWCNPISGHATLYWYQQILGQGPKLLIQFQNNGVVDDSQLPKDRFSAERLKGVDSTLKIQPAKLEDSAVYLCASSYRGQGPQHFGDGTRLSIL.

V gene TRBV10-3 combines with J gene TRBJ2-3; either TRBD1 or TRBD2 may supply D (5 bases each). V was pared by 5 bases and J by 0 bases, with 15 bases between. The CDR3 consists of 16 residues. Germline V gives CDR1 ENHRY, CDR2 SYGVKD. The CDR3 DNA sequence: TGTGCCATCAGTCCCGGGACCCATCAGAGCACAGATACGCAGTATTTT. Encoded protein: CAISPGTHQSTDTQYF.

This clonotype was detected ten times or more. The chain combines TRBV11-3 with TRBJ1-1; TRBD1 agrees at 8 bases. Germline CDR1 reads SGHNT; CDR2 reads YENEEA. The CDR3 covers 15 residues. V lost 6 bases to trimming and J lost 2 bases; unmatched junction nucleotides: 8. DNA of the CDR3: TGTGCCAGCAGACGAACCGGGACAGGAAACACTGAAGCTTTCTTT. Encoded protein: CASRRTGTGNTEAFF.

This rearrangement joins TRBV28 to TRBJ2-5, with D possibly matching TRBD1 (6 bases). From germline, CDR1 is MDHEN and CDR2 SYDVKM. The CDR3 has 13 residues. V lost 6 bases and J lost 2, with 10 bases in between. This CDR3 is CASRQDRQETQYF. The CDR3 DNA sequence: TGTGCCAGCAGACAGGACAGACAAGAGACCCAGTACTTC.

This sequence joins TRBV6-8 and TRBJ1-2; TRBD1 agrees at 9 bases. The trim removed 8 bases at V and 1 base at J, leaving 5 bases unmatched. Germline CDR1 and CDR2: MNHGY and SAAAGT. The CDR3 totals 14 residues. DNA for the CDR3: TGTGCCAGCCGTCGGACAGGGGTTAACTATGGCTACACCTTC. It yields the protein CASRRTGVNYGYTF.

This clonotype was picked up a small number of times. The chain is built from TRBV28 and TRBJ2-5; perhaps TRBD2 as D (6 bases). Germline values: CDR1 MDHEN, CDR2 SYDVKM. Deletions cut 5 bases from V and 5 bases from J, with 12 bases between. The CDR3 extends over 13 amino acids. CDR3 region: CASSPAGRETQYF. CDR3 DNA sequence: TGTGCCAGCAGTCCAGCTGGGAGGGAGACCCAGTACTTC.

Ten or more counts support this clonotype. J is TRBJ1-1 and V is TRBV7-3; D is perhaps TRBD1 (6 bases). The V end was cut by 1 base, the J end by 0 bases, with 9 bases between. Per germline, CDR1 SGHTA and CDR2 FQGTGA. This CDR3 spans 15 amino acids. CDR3 coding DNA: TGTGCCAGCAGCTTAATGGGGGCCGTGAACACTGAAGCTTTCTTT. This gives the protein CASSLMGAVNTEAFF.

This clonotype showed up many times. V and J are TRBV19 and TRBJ1-2; TRBD1 aligns across 8 bases. Germline assignment: CDR1 LNHDA and CDR2 SQIVND (reference sequence). This CDR3 is 13 amino acids long. V dropped 5 bases and J dropped 7; count of bases not matched to a gene: 6. CDR3 region: CASSVDRDSGYTF. The CDR3 DNA reads as TGTGCCAGTAGTGTGGACAGGGATAGTGGCTACACCTTC.

This chain uses TRBV20-1 with TRBJ2-7; D remains ambiguous. The CDR3 covers 12 residues. V was cut by 4 bases and J by 3 bases, with 10 bases left in between. Germline loops: CDR1 DFQATT, CDR2 SNEGSKA (reference sequence). The DNA of the CDR3 is TGCAGTGCTAAGAAGAATAACTACGAGCAGTACTTC. Its translation: CSAKKNNYEQYF.

This clonotype was recorded at least ten times. In DNA, the CDR3 is TGTGCCAGCAGCGCCTCGCGGGGGAGCTCCTACAATGAGCAGTTCTTC. It specifies CASSASRGSSYNEQFF. V and J are TRBV7-2 and TRBJ2-1; 7 bases agree with TRBD2. V was pared by 5 bases and J by 0 bases, with 7 bases of the junction left unmatched. CDR1 is SGHTA, CDR2 FQGNSA, per germline. The CDR3 is made up of 16 amino acids.

The CDR3 here is CATSDSGRGIGTDTQYF. In DNA form, the CDR3 reads TGTGCCACCAGTGATTCGGGGCGGGGGATAGGAACAGATACGCAGTATTTT. This chain links TRBV24-1 with TRBJ2-3; 7 nucleotides line up with TRBD2. J was trimmed by 3 bases and V by 2 bases; bases with no gene match: 10. CDR3 length: 17 residues. From germline, CDR1 is KGHDR and CDR2 SFDVKD.

This clonotype has ten or more counts. The rearrangement joins TRBV7-8 to TRBJ2-1, with a tentative D call TRBD2 (6 bases). Trimming left V 4 bases short and J 12 bases short, with 25 bases between. Germline CDR1 SGHVS, CDR2 FQNEAQ. The CDR3 has 16 amino acids. CDR3 region: CASSSWGVRDLSGQFF. CDR3 in DNA: TGTGCCAGCAGCTCGTGGGGGGTCCGGGACCTTTCCGGGCAGTTCTTC.

This chain uses TRBV19 with TRBJ1-2, with 7 positions matching TRBD1. CDR1 is LNHDA and CDR2 is SQIVND in the germline V gene (reference sequence). This CDR3 region has 14 residues. V trimming: 7 bases; J trimming: 7 bases; junction bases outside the gene matches: 12. In DNA form, the CDR3 reads TGTGCCAGTACCCCAGACAGGGCTAACGGTGGCTACACCTTC. Translated: CASTPDRANGGYTF.

CDR3 nucleotides: TGCGCCAGCAGCCAAGCTCAGAGCTCCTACGAGCAGTACTTC. Its protein is CASSQAQSSYEQYF. This chain connects TRBV4-3 to TRBJ2-7, with unresolved D. The V end was cut by 1 base, the J end by 0 bases, with 7 bases between. CDR3 size: 14 residues. CDR1 is LGHNA and CDR2 is YSLEER in the germline V gene.

The V call is TRBV29-1, the J call TRBJ2-1; D unclear. The CDR3 loop spans 10 amino acids. In germline, CDR1 is SQVTM, CDR2 ANQGSEA. Trimming removed 2 bases from V and 6 bases from J, with 2 bases in between. CDR3 DNA sequence: TGCAGCGTTGAATTCAATGAGCAGTTCTTC. It translates to CSVEFNEQFF.